Listed here are 12 T cell receptor beta chains from one sample, sequenced in a study of response to subunit inactivated influenza vaccine. Each CDR3 protein is one row after TCRdb ran MiXCR on the RT-PCR reads. The sample yields 300,000 to 350,000 distinct CDR3 sequences, about a fifth seen once. The sequencing here drew on PBMCs from blood, taken 21 months after vaccination. All receptors derive from a man aged 50 to 69 who received an inactivated influenza vaccine.

This clonotype was found a few times. This chain uses TRBV3-1 with TRBJ1-2; TRBD1 matches at 9 bases. The junction had 7 bases not matched to a gene; V was cut back by 3 bases and J by 8 bases. In germline, CDR1 is LGHDT, CDR2 YNNKEL (reference sequence). This CDR3 spans 14 amino acids. CDR3 coding DNA: TGTGCCAGCAGCCAGGACAGGGGTGGATACGGCTACACCTTC. It is translated as CASSQDRGGYGYTF.

V is TRBV4-3 and J is TRBJ2-6; D is ambiguous. Trimming removed 2 bases from V and 0 bases from J, with 14 bases in between. CDR3 length equals 18 residues. Germline-derived CDR1 and CDR2 are LGHNA and YSLEER. The CDR3 sequence is CASSQIAGSPSGANVLTF. CDR3 DNA sequence: TGCGCCAGCAGCCAAATCGCAGGCAGCCCCTCTGGGGCCAACGTCCTGACTTTC.

The V gene is TRBV4-2, the J gene TRBJ1-5; D remains ambiguous. Trimming took 1 base from V and 4 from J, leaving 11 bases between them. The length of the CDR3 is 15 residues. Germline-derived CDR1 and CDR2 are LGHNA and YNFKEQ. The CDR3 reads CASSQAANGNQPQHF. The CDR3 bases are TGTGCCAGCAGCCAAGCGGCGAATGGGAATCAGCCCCAGCATTTT.

This clonotype was detected a few times. The rearrangement uses TRBV19 and TRBJ2-1; TRBD1 matches at 9 bases. The CDR3 runs to 14 residues. V shed 5 bases, J shed 6 bases, and the junction held 5 bases outside the gene matches. Germline V gene lookup returns CDR1 LNHDA and CDR2 SQIVND (reference sequence). DNA for the CDR3: TGTGCCAGTAGTGCGACAGGGGGGGTCAATGAGCAGTTCTTC. Its protein product is CASSATGGVNEQFF.

The chain recombines TRBV7-9 with TRBJ1-1; D remains unclear. The ends were cut back, 3 bases at V and 6 bases at J, with 14 bases in the middle. CDR3 length: 14 amino acids. The germline V gene has CDR1 SEHNR and CDR2 FQNEAQ (reference sequence). The CDR3 here is CASSFGGKHSEAFF. DNA for the CDR3: TGTGCCAGCAGCTTTGGTGGAAAACACTCTGAAGCTTTCTTT. Using reference TRBV7-9 and TRBJ1-1 for the parts outside the CDR3, the full variable domain is DTGVSQNPRHKITKRGQNVTFRCDPISEHNRLYWYRQTLGQGPEFLTYFQNEAQLEKSRLLSDRFSAERPKGSFSTLEIQRTEQGDSAMYLCASSFGGKHSEAFFGQGTRLTVV.

This clonotype turned up a few times. The CDR3 region is CASSQERRANEKLFF. As DNA, the CDR3 is TGTGCCAGCAGCCAAGAGCGGAGGGCTAATGAAAAACTGTTTTTT. V is TRBV4-2 and J is TRBJ1-4; D unresolved. V gave up 0 bases and J gave up 3 bases, with 8 bases separating them. CDR1 and CDR2 (germline): LGHNA, YNFKEQ. The CDR3 contains 15 residues.

This clonotype was seen ten or more times. J is TRBJ1-2 and V is TRBV12-3 or TRBV12-4; D gene unclear. V was pared by 2 bases and J by 4 bases, with 8 bases between. The CDR3 covers 13 residues. CDR3 DNA: TGTGCCAGCAGTTTAATGAGGGCCTATGGCTACACCTTC. Residues: CASSLMRAYGYTF.

The J gene is TRBJ1-1, the V gene TRBV29-1; TRBD1 is a possible D gene (5 bases). This CDR3 has 13 residues. Germline V lookup: CDR1 SQVTM, CDR2 ANQGSEA. Trimming pared 3 bases from V and 4 bases from J, leaving 12 bases between. The CDR3 here is CSVDEGMRTEAFF. The CDR3 DNA follows: TGCAGCGTTGACGAGGGGATGCGCACTGAAGCTTTCTTT.

This clonotype has only a few counts. The chain combines TRBV9 with TRBJ2-2; D is ambiguous. V lost 0 bases and J lost 7, with 4 bases in between. Germline-derived CDR1 and CDR2 are SGDLS and YYNGEE. The CDR3 has 12 amino acids. CDR3 protein: CASSVGYGELFF. As DNA, the CDR3 is TGTGCCAGCAGCGTAGGATACGGGGAGCTGTTTTTT.

This clonotype was picked up a small number of times. J is TRBJ2-3 and V is TRBV20-1; D possibly corresponds to TRBD2 (5 bases). The CDR3 runs 15 residues. Trimming cost V 1 base and J 6 bases, with 17 bases left between them. Germline loops: CDR1 DFQATT, CDR2 SNEGSKA (reference sequence). CDR3 region: CSARVSSGGPDTQYF. The CDR3 DNA sequence: TGCAGTGCTAGAGTTTCGAGCGGAGGCCCGGATACGCAGTATTTT.

The genes are TRBV29-1 and TRBJ2-1; 12 nucleotides line up with TRBD2. Germline V gene data show CDR1 as SQVTM and CDR2 as ANQGSEA. The V gene end was trimmed by 0 bases and the J gene end by 6 bases; junction bases not matched to a gene: 6. This CDR3 region has 16 residues. CDR3 bases: TGCAGCGTTGAAGATCGGTCGACTAGCGGGGGCAATGAGCAGTTCTTC. As protein: CSVEDRSTSGGNEQFF.

This clonotype has only a few counts. The chain uses TRBV4-1 and TRBJ2-3, with D maybe TRBD1 (6 bases). This CDR3 contains 15 residues. V gave up 4 bases and J gave up 2 bases, with 13 bases separating them. CDR1 and CDR2 from the germline V gene are MGHRA and YSYEKL. CDR3 bases: TGCGCCAGCAGCCCGACGGGACATACCACAGATACGCAGTATTTT. Protein sequence: CASSPTGHTTDTQYF.